The next 18 T cell receptor beta chains were all read from a single sample in a study of T cell repertoires in cytomegalovirus infection. TCRdb re-analysed the reads in MiXCR, keeping a single row per CDR3 protein. This repertoire shows around 570,000 distinct CDR3 sequences, around 40% found once; its top ten account for about 46%. No antigen has been assigned to these receptors. This material consisted of cultured PBMCs, taken from culture after CMV antigen stimulation. Source of these receptors: a human donor in good health (CMV status not recorded). Some clones in this sample may be carry-over from other donors' samples.

This chain joins TRBV7-8 and TRBJ2-7, with D possibly matching TRBD1 (5 bases). CDR1 SGHVS and CDR2 FQNEAQ come from the germline V gene. Trimming cost V 0 bases and J 5 bases, with 11 bases left between them. This CDR3 region has 14 residues. The CDR3 sequence: CASSLAPRGDEQYF. CDR3 nucleotide sequence: TGTGCCAGCAGCTTAGCACCTAGGGGCGACGAGCAGTACTTC.

This clonotype was observed a few times. This chain's CDR3 is CASSRRLAGGLRETQYF. DNA for the CDR3: TGTGCCAGCAGCCGTCGACTAGCGGGGGGCCTACGGGAGACCCAGTACTTC. This chain uses TRBV7-2 with TRBJ2-5; 13 bases map to TRBD2. Trimming removed 5 bases from V and 5 bases from J; junction bases left unmatched: 11. The CDR3 covers 17 residues. Germline values: CDR1 SGHTA, CDR2 FQGNSA.

This clonotype was counted between two and nine times. The chain uses TRBV6-2 or TRBV6-3 and TRBJ2-2, with a possible D match to TRBD2 (6 bases). This CDR3 region has 15 residues. Per germline, CDR1 MNHEY and CDR2 SVGEGT. V shed 6 bases and J shed 6 bases, with 17 bases lying between them. The CDR3: CASSRPGLGAGELFF. The CDR3 DNA reads TGTGCCAGCAGCCGACCGGGACTTGGGGCCGGGGAGCTGTTTTTT.

The chain joins TRBV6-2 or TRBV6-3 to TRBJ1-1, with 7 bases that match TRBD1. The V gene's germline CDR1 is MNHEY and CDR2 SVGEGT. J lost 4 bases, V lost 5 bases, and 10 bases had no gene match. The CDR3 is 15 amino acids. The CDR3 loop reads CASSTDRRGSTEAFF. CDR3 DNA: TGTGCCAGCAGTACGGACAGGAGAGGAAGCACTGAAGCTTTCTTT.

The chain combines TRBV6-5 with TRBJ1-4; D is perhaps TRBD1 (5 bases). The CDR3 spans 15 residues. Germline-derived CDR1 and CDR2 are MNHEY and SVGAGI. Trimming shortened V by 2 bases and J by 7 bases, and 14 bases separated the two germline ends. CDR3 region: CASSYTRGAGEKLFF. CDR3 DNA sequence: TGTGCCAGCAGTTACACCCGGGGCGCAGGTGAAAAACTGTTTTTT.

The V call is TRBV11-1, the J call TRBJ1-2; D uncertain. This CDR3 has 13 amino acids. Germline V gene data show CDR1 as SGHAT and CDR2 as FQDESV (reference sequence). The V end lost 2 bases, the J end lost 8 bases, and 12 bases lay between the germline ends. The CDR3 region has the DNA TGTGCCAGCAGCTTAAATCGAGGGTCAGGCTACACCTTC. It yields the protein CASSLNRGSGYTF.

The CDR3 DNA reads TGCAGTGCATCCGAGGGATCGGGGGTTGAAGCTTTCTTT. The encoded protein is CSASEGSGVEAFF. The chain carries TRBV20-1 and TRBJ1-1; D may be TRBD1 (5 bases). Trimming removed 6 bases from V and 7 bases from J, with 18 bases in between. This CDR3 is built from 13 residues. Germline V lookup: CDR1 DFQATT, CDR2 SNEGSKA (reference sequence).

The J gene is TRBJ2-2, the V gene TRBV12-3 or TRBV12-4; no clear D gene. This CDR3 contains 12 residues. The V gene lost 5 bases and the J gene lost 10 bases, with 11 bases spanning the gap. The CDR3 reads CASSQVLVELFF. As DNA, the CDR3 is TGTGCCAGCAGTCAAGTCTTAGTGGAGCTGTTTTTT.

This clonotype has just a few counts. The junction differs from germline at one of its ends, possibly a read error. The chain recombines TRBV6-6 with TRBJ2-7; D remains unclear. This CDR3 spans 8 amino acids. The germline CDR1 and CDR2 sequences are MNHNY and SVGAGI (reference sequence). As DNA, the CDR3 is TGTGTCAGCAACGAGCAGTACTTC. Encoded protein: CVSNEQYF.

This clonotype was picked up a small number of times. The chain recombines TRBV6-1 with TRBJ1-1, with D hard to call. CDR1 is MNHNS, CDR2 SASEGT, per germline. The CDR3 consists of 14 residues. V dropped 5 bases and J dropped 6 bases, with 16 bases sitting between them. This CDR3 reads CASSRYRTRSEAFF. The DNA of the CDR3 is TGTGCCAGCAGTAGGTATAGGACCCGGTCTGAAGCTTTCTTT.

The CDR3 DNA reads as TGTGCCAGCACTCAGAGGGGGGGTGAGCAGTTCTTC. This sequence encodes CASTQRGGEQFF. The chain combines TRBV6-2 or TRBV6-3 with TRBJ2-1; maybe TRBD2 (7 bases). The CDR3 length is 12 residues. Germline CDR1 and CDR2: MNHEY and SVGEGT. Trimming cost V 7 bases and J 9 bases, with 13 bases left between them.

This clonotype was seen only a few times. This rearrangement joins TRBV7-2 to TRBJ2-1; D unresolved. This CDR3 region has 13 residues. Germline loops: CDR1 SGHTA, CDR2 FQGNSA. Trimming pared 1 base from V and 5 bases from J, leaving 6 bases between. CDR3 loop: CASSLGWHNEQFF. CDR3 DNA sequence: TGTGCCAGCAGCTTAGGTTGGCACAATGAGCAGTTCTTC.

The chain carries TRBV7-9 and TRBJ1-2; D is uncertain. The CDR3 covers 13 residues. The germline CDR1 and CDR2 sequences are SEHNR and FQNEAQ (reference sequence). Deletions cut 11 bases from V and 5 bases from J, with 18 bases between. This chain's CDR3 is CAGSRVQYYGYTF. In DNA, the CDR3 is TGTGCCGGGTCAAGGGTACAGTATTATGGCTACACCTTC.

The gene calls are TRBV29-1 and TRBJ1-4; D is unresolved. Trimming took off 4 bases at V and 8 bases at J, with 11 bases between the two ends. Germline loops: CDR1 SQVTM, CDR2 ANQGSEA. The CDR3 is made up of 12 amino acids. The CDR3 protein is CSVARSGEKLFF. The DNA for the CDR3 is TGCAGCGTTGCGAGGAGTGGGGAAAAACTGTTTTTT.

A word on this clonotype: One end of the junction varies from germline; a read error may be responsible. The V gene is TRBV7-8, the J gene TRBJ1-1; D might be TRBD1 (6 bases). Germline CDR1 is SGHVS and CDR2 is FQNEAQ. The CDR3 length is 15 residues. This CDR3 is CASSRHGTLNTEAFF. The DNA of the CDR3 is TGTGCCAGCAGCCGCCACGGGACACTGAATACTGAAGCTTTCTTT. The full variable domain, completed using reference TRBV7-8 and TRBJ1-1, is GAGVSQSPRYKVAKRGQDVALRCDPISGHVSLFWYQQALGQGPEFLTYFQNEAQLDKSGLPSDRFFAERPEGSVSTLKIQRTQQEDSAVYLCASSRHGTLNTEAFFGQGTRLTVV.

V usage is TRBV7-6 and J usage is TRBJ2-7, with TRBD1 matching 7 bases. With V trimmed by 6 bases and J by 0 bases, 11 bases remained unmatched. Germline loops: CDR1 SGHVS, CDR2 FNYEAQ. This CDR3 has 16 amino acids. The CDR3: CASSSYPRGSSYEQYF. As DNA, the CDR3 is TGTGCCAGCAGTTCTTACCCCAGGGGGAGCTCCTACGAGCAGTACTTC.

The chain is built from TRBV5-1 and TRBJ2-2; D tentatively fits TRBD1 or TRBD2 (5 bases each). The CDR3 is 16 amino acids. CDR1 SGHRS and CDR2 YFSETQ come from the germline V gene. V lost 1 base to trimming and J lost 4 bases, with 14 bases between them. In DNA form, the CDR3 reads TGCGCCAGCAGCTTGCCCGAGGGGTCGGGCACCGGGGAGCTGTTTTTT. As protein: CASSLPEGSGTGELFF.

This chain uses TRBV7-2 with TRBJ1-1; 7 bases align to TRBD1. The CDR3 spans 15 residues. Germline V gives CDR1 SGHTA, CDR2 FQGNSA. V was pared by 4 bases and J by 4 bases, with 9 bases of the junction left unmatched. The CDR3 nucleotides read TGTGCCAGCAGCTCCAGACAGGGAGTGGTCACTGAAGCTTTCTTT. Translated, it gives CASSSRQGVVTEAFF.